The entry that follows covers one T cell receptor beta chain sequence. Primers used in a second PCR of roughly 7 to 12 cycles were a sample-barcoded 5' primer and a J-beta primer mix. TCRdb redid the calling of the 5' RACE reads with MiXCR, one entry per CDR3 protein. Among about 1.1 million distinct CDR3 sequences listed, 35% to 40% were seen once. This specimen belongs to a study of blood T cells in healthy people across ages. J was trimmed by 8 bases and V by 0 bases; bases with no gene match: 6. CDR3 size: 15 residues. Germline V gene data show CDR1 as MNHEY and CDR2 as SVGAGI. Sequencing used blood. This TCR was sampled from a man younger than 30 in good health. V and J are TRBV6-5 and TRBJ1-4; TRBD1 matches at 7 bases. This chain's CDR3 is CASSYSGGLNEKLFF. As DNA, the CDR3 is TGTGCCAGCAGTTACTCAGGGGGCCTTAACGAAAAACTGTTTTTT.